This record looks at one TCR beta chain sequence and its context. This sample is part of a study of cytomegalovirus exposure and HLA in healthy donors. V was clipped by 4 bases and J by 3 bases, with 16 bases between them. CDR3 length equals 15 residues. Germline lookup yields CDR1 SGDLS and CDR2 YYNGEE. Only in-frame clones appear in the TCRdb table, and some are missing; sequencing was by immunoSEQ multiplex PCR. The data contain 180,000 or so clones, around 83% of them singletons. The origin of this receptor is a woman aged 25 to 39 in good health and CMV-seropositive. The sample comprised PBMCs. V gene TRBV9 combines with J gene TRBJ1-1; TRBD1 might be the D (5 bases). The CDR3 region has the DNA TGTGCCAGCAGCAGGAGGGGTAGAGCGGACACTGAAGCTTTCTTT. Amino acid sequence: CASSRRGRADTEAFF.